The 21 T cell receptor beta chains in this list originate from one sample, sequenced in a study of cytomegalovirus exposure and HLA in healthy donors. Vbeta (60) and Jbeta (13) primers were used in the PCR. Clones were read by immunoSEQ multiplex PCR, and TCRdb kept only the in-frame ones, dropping some. Of tens of thousands of clones listed, just under 80% are singletons. The sequenced sample was PBMCs. Receptors were obtained from a man aged 35 to 55 in good health and CMV-seronegative.

In its sample, this clone was seen once. This rearrangement joins TRBV6-1 to TRBJ1-2, with 12 bases aligning to TRBD1. This CDR3 is 14 amino acids long. Trimming cost V 7 bases and J 8 bases; bases outside gene matches: 8. Germline V gene lookup returns CDR1 MNHNS and CDR2 SASEGT. The CDR3 coding sequence is TGTGCCAGCACCACGGGACAGGGGGCAAGGGGCTACACCTTC. This encodes CASTTGQGARGYTF.

The chain couples TRBV6-5 to TRBJ1-5; tentative D call: TRBD1 (6 bases). CDR1 is MNHEY and CDR2 is SVGAGI in the germline V gene. The CDR3 spans 13 residues. Trimming cost V 7 bases and J 7 bases, with 14 bases left between them. CDR3: CASKNGQNQPQHF. The DNA of the CDR3 is TGTGCCAGCAAAAACGGACAGAACCAGCCCCAGCATTTT.

CDR3 in amino acids: CATQTGNTDTQYF. CDR3 DNA: TGTGCCACCCAGACAGGGAACACAGATACGCAGTATTTT. The chain links TRBV27 to TRBJ2-3; 7 nucleotides match TRBD1. The germline gives CDR1 MNHEY, CDR2 SMNVEV (reference sequence). This CDR3 contains 13 residues. V was clipped by 10 bases and J by 2 bases; unmatched bases: 6.

The chain joins TRBV29-1 to TRBJ2-7, with 7 bases matching TRBD1. Germline V gene sequence: CDR1 SQVTM, CDR2 ANQGSEA. CDR3 length: 14 amino acids. Unmatched junction bases numbered 10, after V lost 4 bases and J lost 4 bases. Here the CDR3 reads CSVGTTGSGYEQYF. The CDR3 DNA reads as TGCAGCGTTGGGACGACAGGGAGTGGGTACGAGCAGTACTTC.

The chain couples TRBV28 to TRBJ2-7; D gene uncertain. Trimming removed 1 base from V and 3 bases from J, with 10 bases in between. The CDR3 totals 14 residues. The V gene's germline CDR1 is MDHEN and CDR2 SYDVKM. The chain's CDR3 is CASSLYSGIYEQYF. In nucleotides, the CDR3 is TGTGCCAGCAGTTTATATTCAGGTATCTACGAGCAGTACTTC.

The J gene is TRBJ1-1, the V gene TRBV28; no definite D call. Germline V gives CDR1 MDHEN, CDR2 SYDVKM. Trimming stripped 3 bases from V and 4 bases from J, with 9 bases between. This CDR3 is built from 13 residues. The CDR3, as DNA: TGTGCCAGCAGTTTGTTGCAGGCCACTGAAGCTTTCTTT. Translated: CASSLLQATEAFF.

In this sample, this clone turned up once. The chain recombines TRBV29-1 with TRBJ2-2; D uncertain. V shed 4 bases and J shed 6 bases, with 6 bases lying between them. The CDR3 runs to 11 residues. The germline V gene encodes CDR1 SQVTM and CDR2 ANQGSEA. The CDR3 sequence is CSVAGAGELFF. CDR3 DNA: TGCAGCGTTGCGGGTGCCGGGGAGCTGTTTTTT.

The gene calls are TRBV6-6 and TRBJ2-5; TRBD1 agrees at 8 bases. This CDR3 has 16 residues. CDR1 is MNHNY, CDR2 SVGAGI, per germline (reference sequence). Trimming cost V 5 bases and J 4 bases; bases outside gene matches: 12. The CDR3 loop is CASSHDRGVWGETQYF. The CDR3 region has the DNA TGTGCCAGCAGTCATGACAGGGGAGTCTGGGGAGAGACCCAGTACTTC.

The chain couples TRBV19 to TRBJ1-5; the D is unclear. Per the germline V gene, CDR1 is LNHDA and CDR2 is SQIVND (reference sequence). CDR3 size: 15 residues. V was cut by 6 bases and J by 3 bases, with 15 bases left in between. The CDR3 is CASSGNPVHNQPQHF. In DNA, the CDR3 is TGTGCCAGTAGCGGGAATCCAGTCCACAATCAGCCCCAGCATTTT. The entire variable domain, with the rest obtained from reference TRBV19 and TRBJ1-5, is as follows: DGGITQSPKYLFRKEGQNVTLSCEQNLNHDAMYWYRQDPGQGLRLIYYSQIVNDFQKGDIAEGYSVSREKKESFPLTVTSAQKNPTAFYLCASSGNPVHNQPQHFGDGTRLSIL.

This clone has just a few counts. The chain combines TRBV18 with TRBJ2-7; 8 bases are shared with TRBD1. The germline V gene has CDR1 KGHSH and CDR2 LQKENI. With V trimmed by 5 bases and J by 5 bases, 11 bases remained unmatched. The CDR3 consists of 15 residues. In DNA, the CDR3 is TGTGCCAGCTCAGAGCTTCCCGGGACAGGCGACGAGCAGTACTTC. Protein sequence: CASSELPGTGDEQYF.

The chain couples TRBV19 to TRBJ2-3; D uncertain. This CDR3 has 13 amino acids. V gave up 4 bases and J gave up 4 bases, with 9 bases separating them. CDR1 LNHDA and CDR2 SQIVND come from the germline V gene (reference sequence). The DNA for the CDR3 is TGTGCCAGTAGTAGCGCCTTCCCAGATACGCAGTATTTT. Translated: CASSSAFPDTQYF.

There are a few counts of this clone. The rearrangement links TRBV6-5 to TRBJ1-1; no firm D call. The CDR3 is made up of 16 amino acids. Trimming removed 2 bases from V and 4 bases from J, with 17 bases in between. Germline V gene sequence: CDR1 MNHEY, CDR2 SVGAGI. As DNA, the CDR3 is TGTGCCAGCAGTTACAGGTCATCTCAAGGGAGCACTGAAGCTTTCTTT. Translated, it gives CASSYRSSQGSTEAFF.

The chain has TRBV11-3 and TRBJ2-1; D gene unclear. The CDR3 is 15 residues long. V was clipped by 0 bases and J by 0 bases, with 6 bases between them. Germline-derived CDR1 and CDR2 are SGHNT and YENEEA. The CDR3 bases are TGTGCCAGCAGCTTAGACGTTAGCTCCTACAATGAGCAGTTCTTC. It specifies CASSLDVSSYNEQFF.

CDR3 sequence: CASSRGGEETQYF. As DNA, the CDR3 is TGTGCCAGCAGCCGTGGGGGGGAAGAGACCCAGTACTTC. This chain connects TRBV28 to TRBJ2-5; 7 bases align to TRBD2. The CDR3 consists of 13 residues. Germline V lookup: CDR1 MDHEN, CDR2 SYDVKM. The V gene end was trimmed by 6 bases and the J gene end by 3 bases; junction bases not matched to a gene: 4.

This clone has a handful of counts. The chain is built from TRBV5-6 and TRBJ1-1, with D perhaps matching TRBD1 (6 bases). This CDR3 comprises 13 residues. The germline V and J ends were trimmed by 0 bases and 6 bases, with 9 bases remaining between them. Germline V gene data show CDR1 as SGHDT and CDR2 as YYEEEE. CDR3 region: CASSLGSGAEAFF. The CDR3 nucleotides read TGTGCCAGCAGCTTGGGTTCAGGGGCTGAAGCTTTCTTT.

This sequence joins TRBV7-9 and TRBJ2-5; no clear D gene. The CDR3 totals 13 residues. Per the germline V gene, CDR1 is SEHNR and CDR2 is FQNEAQ (reference sequence). Trimming stripped 2 bases from V and 4 bases from J, with 8 bases between. The CDR3 DNA follows: TGTGCCAGCAGCTTATCACTGTCAGAGACCCAGTACTTC. Its protein is CASSLSLSETQYF.

There are a few counts of this clone. The chain employs TRBV18 and TRBJ2-7, with D possibly being TRBD2 (5 bases). V was pared by 5 bases and J by 1 base, with 12 bases between. CDR3 length equals 14 residues. Germline V gene lookup returns CDR1 KGHSH and CDR2 LQKENI. Here the CDR3 reads CASSELGFSYEQYF. As DNA, the CDR3 is TGTGCCAGCTCAGAACTAGGATTTTCCTACGAGCAGTACTTC. Combining the CDR3 with reference TRBV18 and TRBJ2-7 gives the whole variable domain NAGVMQNPRHLVRRRGQEARLRCSPMKGHSHVYWYRQLPEEGLKFMVYLQKENIIDESGMPKERFSAEFPKEGPSILRIQQVVRGDSAAYFCASSELGFSYEQYFGPGTRLTVT.

J is TRBJ2-5 and V is TRBV7-2, with 11 bases that match TRBD1. Judging by the DNA end, TRBJ2-7 fits better; the J call may be wrong. The germline CDR1 and CDR2 sequences are SGHTA and FQGNSA. This CDR3 has 15 amino acids. CDR3 nucleotides: TGTGCCAGCAGCTTAGGGACAGGGGGCTTCTACGAGCAGTACTTC. It translates to CASSLGTGGFYEQYF.

The CDR3 is CASSYQGVLTGELFF. For the CDR3, the DNA is TGTGCCAGCAGTTACCAGGGGGTCCTCACCGGGGAGCTGTTTTTT. This chain connects TRBV6-5 to TRBJ2-2, with TRBD1 matching 7 bases. In germline, CDR1 is MNHEY, CDR2 SVGAGI. The CDR3 contains 15 residues. J lost 4 bases, V lost 2 bases, and 4 bases had no gene match.

As to this clone: The sample contains more than one DNA sequence encoding this CDR3. The chain joins TRBV11-2 to TRBJ2-7; no clear D gene. The CDR3 is 11 amino acids. Trimming pared 4 bases from V and 1 base from J, leaving 2 bases between. Per germline, CDR1 SGHAT and CDR2 FQNNGV. The CDR3 DNA reads as TGTGCCAGCAGCTCGTCCTACGAGCAGTACTTC. Amino acid sequence: CASSSSYEQYF.

Only a few counts were recorded for this clone. V usage is TRBV6-1 and J usage is TRBJ1-3, with D possibly matching TRBD1 (6 bases). Deletions cut 4 bases from V and 1 base from J, with 11 bases between. The germline V gene encodes CDR1 MNHNS and CDR2 SASEGT. The CDR3 has 15 residues. DNA for the CDR3: TGTGCCAGCAGTGGCGTACAGGGATCTGGAAACACCATATATTTT. Its translation is CASSGVQGSGNTIYF.